This T cell receptor beta chain derives from a study of blood T cell repertoires in COVID-19 (dated by TCRdb to 2018 to 2021). In terms of the full investigation: Collaborator samples came from the United States, Italy and Spain and covered acute and convalescent phases of COVID-19. Where available, HLA class I and class II types were taken from metadata supplied by the sample provider and were not determined by assay-based typing. A freely available public database, intended as a resource for researchers studying the immune response to SARS-CoV-2, is where the repertoires were released. A de-identified subject ID, COVID-19 status, age in years and sex were almost always included in the sample metadata. The samples were drawn from two sources: the first 160 participants of the ongoing ImmuneRACE study, and about 1,300 subjects contributed by 6 global collaborators. The prospective study material was composed of cDNA or gDNA derived from T cells, B-cell-depleted T cells, or PBMCs. The dataset comprised deeply sampled blood TCRbeta repertoires from subjects exposed to, actively infected with, or recovered from COVID-19. Summary of the overall study and its limitations: The amount of clinical and demographic metadata varied by source and participant and was provided uncurated.

A second Seattle source provided samples from volunteer blood donors who had recovered from COVID-19. The collaborating institutions used their own protocols to collect whole blood in K2EDTA tubes. For TCRbeta analysis, collaborators shipped samples in one of three forms: frozen whole blood, isolated PBMCs, or DNA extracted from either of those sample types. TCRbeta CDR3 regions were amplified from genomic DNA using the immunoSEQ Assay, a bias-controlled multiplex PCR. Per the original workflow: Nucleated cell counts per sample were estimated from amplification of reference gene primers within the assay. Sequence reads were collapsed and filtered to measure the absolute abundance of every unique TCRbeta CDR3 rearrangement. For each sample, productive Simpson clonality was calculated as the square root of Simpson's diversity index over productive rearrangements. Not all clones reach the TCRdb copy of this immuneACCESS table, which keeps in-frame sequences only. Checked studies attribute under half of the gap to unresolved V genes and leave the rest unexplained. The D gene and trimming were derived from the DNA, and the V and J assignments and clone size from that table. This sample is represented by around 200,000 clones; 70% to 80% of them were singletons. The ten largest account for roughly 14% of the sample.

CDR1 SEHNR and CDR2 FQNEAQ were looked up in the germline V gene (reference sequence). Taken from cysteine to phenylalanine, the CDR3 has 16 residues. Only the CDR3 DNA stays, 48 bases, in frame from base 1. Trimming removed 5 bases from V and 6 bases from J, leaving 20 bases between the germline ends. Regarding this clone: The target of this receptor is not known. Base qualities are not recorded, but no much larger clone differs from it by a single base.

The chain links TRBV7-9 with TRBJ1-5, with no D gene named confidently. The sequenced sample consisted of peripheral blood. The clonotype originates from a man aged 50-60 years who had recovered from COVID-19. The sequenced DNA: TGTGCCAGCAGCCCTGGACCAGACCCGGGGAGTCAGCCCCAGCATTTT. This gives the protein CASSPGPDPGSQPQHF.